The clone carrying this TCR beta chain was observed a few times. Its target is unknown. This sample was included in a study of T-cell reconstitution after alpha-beta-depleted transplantation in children. Using unique molecular identifiers, the investigators prepared the TCRbeta library. TCRdb processed the PCR reads anew with MiXCR; each CDR3 protein has one entry. The repertoire has more than 200,000 distinct CDR3 sequences, roughly 18% of them found once; the top ten carry roughly two fifths. Trimming cost V 0 bases and J 0 bases, with 15 bases left between them. CDR3 length: 18 amino acids. Germline V gene sequence: CDR1 MNHNS, CDR2 SASEGT. Broader study findings: Recipient T cells and thymic progenitors that survived were the source of the high TCRbeta diversity seen at day 60 in some patients. The origin of alpha-beta T cells about two months after transplant was reportedly several hundred expanded graft clones.

The source was PBMCs, mostly from graft donor cells, collected 360 days after TCRalphabeta/CD19-depleted stem cell transplant. V usage is TRBV6-1 and J usage is TRBJ2-1; tentatively, D is TRBD1 (6 bases). The receptor comes from a male patient between 2 and 10 years old who had a stem cell transplant for acute lymphoblastic leukemia, so the T cells may come from the graft donor. The CDR3 loop reads CASSEARRQAPSYNEQFF. CDR3 nucleotides: TGTGCCAGCAGTGAAGCGCGGAGACAGGCGCCCTCCTACAATGAGCAGTTCTTC.